This entry describes one T cell receptor beta chain. Its antigen is unknown. MiXCR, run by TCRdb on the 5' RACE reads, gives a single entry per CDR3 protein. Among a few hundred thousand distinct CDR3 sequences, around 9.3% were seen once, and the ten largest hold about 3%. The data derive from a study of T cells after yellow fever vaccination. Study-level results: Reappearance after the booster was seen for most primary-vaccination clones, at approximately 97% CD4 and 80% to 90% CD8. The secondary response was weaker but peaked faster, day 5 versus 15.

CDR3 length equals 15 residues. With 6 bases removed from V and 2 bases from J, the gap between germline ends came to 15 bases. The chain recombines TRBV12-3 or TRBV12-4 with TRBJ2-3; no clear D gene. The sequence derives from a man between 18 and 35 years old who received the YFV17D yellow fever vaccine. The input for sequencing was CD4+ T cells sorted from PBMCs, taken 5 days after the yellow fever booster vaccination. DNA of the CDR3: TGTGCCAGCAGCCTAAGAAAGACGGCCACAGATACGCAGTATTTT. Translated, it gives CASSLRKTATDTQYF.